This is a list of T cell receptor beta chains from one sample in a study of cytomegalovirus exposure and HLA in healthy donors. Sequencing was performed with immunoSEQ multiplex PCR; in TCRdb, only in-frame clones are kept and a portion is missing. The data contain approximately 150,000 clones, roughly 80% of them singletons. The sequenced sample was PBMCs. These receptors came from a man aged 30-40 years in good health and CMV-seropositive. Both conserved end residues are part of each CDR3. The D gene is left open where the match is weak. Rows may omit the clone size; those that give it use once, few, many or a size class.

>TRBV12-5|TRBJ1-1|.|.
TGTGCTAGTGGTTTTGAGGGAACTGAAGCTTTCTTT
CASGFEGTEAFF
>TRBV7-9|TRBJ2-2|.|.
TGTGCCAGCAGCTTTTGGACGGGCCAGGGCGGGGAGCTGTTTTTT
CASSFWTGQGGELFF
>TRBV6-5|TRBJ2-2|.|.
TGTGCCAGTATGGGAGCAGACACCGGGGAGCTGTTTTTT
CASMGADTGELFF
>TRBV28|TRBJ2-5|.|TRBD1
TGTGCCAGCAGTTTAGACAGGGTGGAGACCCAGTACTTC
CASSLDRVETQYF
>TRBV19|TRBJ1-2|.|TRBD1
TGTGCCAGTAGTCCTTTGGACAGGGGGTATGGCTACACCTTC
CASSPLDRGYGYTF
>TRBV7-9|TRBJ2-5|.|TRBD2
TGTTCCAGCAGCTTAGAACTAGCGGGGTGGGAGACCCAGTACTTC
CSSSLELAGWETQYF
>TRBV30|TRBJ2-6|.|.
TGTGCCTGGAGTGCAGGAACCATCTCTGGGGCCAACGTCCTGACTTTC
CAWSAGTISGANVLTF
>TRBV27|TRBJ2-2|.|TRBD1
TGTGCCACCGTGACAGGGGACACCGGGGAGCTGTTTTTT
CATVTGDTGELFF
>TRBV6-5|TRBJ1-6|.|TRBD1
TGTGCCAGCAGTTACTCTTCTACAGGGGCTAATTCACCCCTCCACTTT
CASSYSSTGANSPLHF
>TRBV19|TRBJ1-4|.|TRBD1
TGTGCCAGTACTCCCCAGAGCAGGGGGGATGAAAAACTGTTTTTT
CASTPQSRGDEKLFF
>TRBV5-6|TRBJ2-7|.|.
TGTGCCAGCAGCTTGGGGTACGCAGGCCGCTACGAGCAGTACTTC
CASSLGYAGRYEQYF
>TRBV7-9|TRBJ2-1|.|TRBD2
TGTGCCAGCAGCTTAGACGGGGGGGTCTACAATGAGCAGTTCTTC
CASSLDGGVYNEQFF
>TRBV15|TRBJ2-7|.|TRBD2
TGTGCCACCAGCAGGACTAGCGGGTTCTACGAGCAGTACTTC
CATSRTSGFYEQYF
>TRBV7-7|TRBJ2-3|.|.
TGTGCCAGCAGCTTAGCCCCGACAGTCACAGATACGCAGTATTTT
CASSLAPTVTDTQYF
>TRBV9|TRBJ2-3|.|.
TGTGCCAGCAGCGTAGACGGGGGGCCGGTAGATACGCAGTATTTT
CASSVDGGPVDTQYF
>TRBV18|TRBJ1-5|.|.
TGTGCCAGCTCACCGGGGCGGGGAGGGGGACCAAATCAGCCCCAGCATTTT
CASSPGRGGGPNQPQHF
>TRBV6-6|TRBJ1-2|.|TRBD1
TGTGCCAGCAGTTCCCTTACCTGGGACAGGGATGGCTACACCTTC
CASSSLTWDRDGYTF
>TRBV18|TRBJ1-2|few|.
TGTGCCAGCTCACCGGATACAGGGTATGGCTACACCTTC
CASSPDTGYGYTF
>TRBV6-5|TRBJ1-4|.|TRBD1
TGTGCCAGCAGTCCCGGGACAGGGGAGAGGGAGGGACTGTTTTTT
CASSPGTGEREGLFF
>TRBV4-2|TRBJ2-7|.|TRBD1
TGTGCCAGCAGCCAAGAGGGACAGGGCACCTACGAGCAGTACTTC
CASSQEGQGTYEQYF